This T cell receptor (beta chain) originates from a study of blood T cell repertoires in COVID-19 (dated by TCRdb to the early 2020s). The study in broad terms: Samples covering the acute and convalescent phases of COVID-19 were provided by collaborators in the United States, Italy and Spain. The repertoires were made available in a free public database intended to serve as a resource for research on the immune response to SARS-CoV-2. Nearly every sample came with metadata listing a de-identified subject ID, COVID-19 status, age in years and sex. The material from the prospective study consisted of cDNA or gDNA derived from T cells, B-cell-depleted T cells, or PBMCs. The samples were drawn from the first 160 participants of the ongoing ImmuneRACE study and from roughly 1,300 subjects provided by 6 global collaborators. Subjects who had been exposed to COVID-19, were actively infected with it, or had recovered from it provided the deeply sampled blood TCRbeta repertoires that made up the dataset. Where HLA class I and class II types were available, the types were taken from metadata supplied by the sample provider, not from assay-based typing. Points the paper makes about the study in general: The amount of clinical and demographic metadata varied by source and participant and was provided uncurated.

TCRbeta CDR3 regions were amplified from genomic DNA by means of the immunoSEQ Assay, a bias-controlled multiplex PCR. The authors' analysis ran thus. The number of nucleated cells in each sample was estimated from the amplification of reference gene primers within the assay. To quantify the absolute abundance of each unique TCRbeta CDR3 rearrangement, sequence reads were collapsed and filtered. For each sample, productive Simpson clonality was calculated as the square root of Simpson's diversity index over productive rearrangements. TCRdb carries this immuneACCESS record with in-frame sequences only. Its versions omit some clonotypes, under half of them owing to an unresolved V gene in the studies checked, with the rest unexplained. Clonal size and the V and J genes are those of that table, whereas D and trimming came from the DNA. This sample has about 80,000 clones in its table, and around 90% of those were observed once. Approximately 4.4% of the sample rests with the top ten.

As for this clone: What this receptor recognizes is not known. Base qualities are not provided; no much larger clone lies one nucleotide away.

Whole blood was collected in K2EDTA tubes by collaborating institutions according to the institutions' own protocols. Collaborator samples were shipped for TCRbeta analysis as frozen whole blood, isolated PBMCs, or DNA extracted from either sample type. Compared with germline, V lacks 4 bases and J lacks 3 bases; bases without a gene match: 11. The CDR3 runs 17 amino acids, cysteine and phenylalanine included. The CDR3 DNA has 51 bases and is translated from base 1. CDR1 SGDLS and CDR2 YYNGEE are derived from the germline V gene. This TCR was sampled from an elderly woman with acute or convalescent COVID-19. Sequences were obtained from peripheral blood. The rearranged segments are TRBV9 and TRBJ2-2, and 8 bases in between align with TRBD1. The CDR3 loop reads CASSPYRDRLDTGELFF. The sequenced DNA: TGTGCCAGCAGCCCCTACCGGGACAGGCTAGACACCGGGGAGCTGTTTTTT.